The present TCR beta chain was sequenced within a study of T-cell reconstitution after alpha-beta-depleted transplantation in children. V lost 8 bases, J lost 8 bases, and 12 bases stayed unmatched. This CDR3 comprises 14 residues. This clonotype was observed at least ten times. Construction of the TCRbeta library involved unique molecular identifiers. MiXCR was run by TCRdb on the PCR reads, yielding one entry per CDR3 protein. The data show 640,000 or so distinct CDR3 sequences, around a sixth seen once. The chain employs TRBV12-3 or TRBV12-4 and TRBJ2-1; 7 bases map to TRBD2. The sequencing used PBMCs from the stem cell graft donor, collected from the stem cell graft. The receptor was derived from a human donor who donated a stem cell graft to a child with acute myeloid leukemia. The CDR3 region has the DNA TGTGCCAGCTTTATCGGACTAGAAGGGCATGAGCAGTTCTTC. Residues: CASFIGLEGHEQFF.